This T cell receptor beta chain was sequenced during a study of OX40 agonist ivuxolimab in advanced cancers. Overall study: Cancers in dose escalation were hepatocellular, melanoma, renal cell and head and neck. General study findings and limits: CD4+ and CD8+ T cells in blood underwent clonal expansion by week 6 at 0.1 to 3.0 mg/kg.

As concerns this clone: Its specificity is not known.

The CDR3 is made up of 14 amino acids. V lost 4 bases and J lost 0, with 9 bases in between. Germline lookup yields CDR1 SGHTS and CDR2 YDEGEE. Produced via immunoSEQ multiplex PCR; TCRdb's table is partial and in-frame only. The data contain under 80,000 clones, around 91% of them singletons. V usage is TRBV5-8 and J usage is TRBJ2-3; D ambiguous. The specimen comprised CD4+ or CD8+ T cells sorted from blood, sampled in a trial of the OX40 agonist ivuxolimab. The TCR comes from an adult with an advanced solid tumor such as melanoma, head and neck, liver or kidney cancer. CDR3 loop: CASSPRASTDTQYF. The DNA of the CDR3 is TGTGCCAGCAGCCCCCGTGCTAGCACAGATACGCAGTATTTT.